Below, 30 T cell receptor beta chains from the same sample are listed, as sequenced in a study of blood T cell repertoires in COVID-19 (dated by TCRdb to about 2020). Receptors were amplified or captured by the immunoSEQ multiplex PCR assay. TCRdb carries this immuneACCESS record with in-frame sequences only. Its versions omit some clonotypes, under half of them owing to an unresolved V gene in the studies checked, with the rest unexplained. Counted in this sample were about 300,000 clones; around 86% of them appeared once. Of the sample, 1.5% to 2% is held by the ten largest clones. Sequencing input: peripheral blood. Every receptor here comes from a woman aged 50 to 65 with acute or convalescent COVID-19.

The V call is TRBV19, the J call TRBJ2-7, with TRBD2 as a possible D gene (5 bases). The CDR3 runs to 14 residues. The V gene's germline CDR1 is LNHDA and CDR2 SQIVND (reference sequence). The V end was cut by 3 bases, the J end by 2 bases, with 11 bases between. Written as DNA, the CDR3 is TGTGCCAGTAGTATTAGAGGGCGGGCCTACGAGCAGTACTTC. Translated: CASSIRGRAYEQYF.

The chain has TRBV19 and TRBJ2-2; 12 bases fit TRBD2. Per germline, CDR1 LNHDA and CDR2 SQIVND (reference sequence). The CDR3 totals 17 residues. Unmatched junction bases numbered 2, after V lost 1 base and J lost 2 bases. The CDR3 loop is CASSIASGRANTGELFF. For the CDR3, the DNA is TGTGCCAGTAGTATAGCTAGCGGGAGGGCCAACACCGGGGAGCTGTTTTTT.

V usage is TRBV29-1 and J usage is TRBJ2-6; D perhaps matches TRBD2 (6 bases). The germline CDR1 and CDR2 sequences are SQVTM and ANQGSEA. This CDR3 spans 14 amino acids. V lost 7 bases and J lost 1, with 11 bases in between. The CDR3 here is CSGMEGSGANVLTF. The CDR3, as DNA: TGCAGCGGTATGGAGGGGTCTGGGGCCAACGTCCTGACTTTC. The full variable domain, with the rest looked up from reference TRBV29-1 and TRBJ2-6, is SAVISQKPSRDICQRGTSLTIQCQVDSQVTMMFWYRQQPGQSLTLIATANQGSEATYESGFVIDKFPISRPNLTFSTLTVSNMSPEDSSIYLCSGMEGSGANVLTFGAGSRLTVL.

The chain links TRBV4-1 to TRBJ2-5, with 12 bases aligning to TRBD2. V shed 0 bases and J 3 bases; nucleotides not matched to a gene: 11. The CDR3 length is 19 residues. Germline values: CDR1 MGHRA, CDR2 YSYEKL. In DNA form, the CDR3 reads TGCGCCAGCAGCCAAGAGGGGGGACCTAGACTAGCGGGAGAAGAGACCCAGTACTTC. Encoded protein: CASSQEGGPRLAGEETQYF.

This clone showed up just once. V is TRBV9 and J is TRBJ1-6, with TRBD1 identical over 7 bases. The CDR3 contains 14 residues. Germline V gene sequence: CDR1 SGDLS, CDR2 YYNGEE. The V segment lost 4 bases and the J segment 9 bases; nucleotides outside the gene matches: 7. In nucleotides, the CDR3 is TGTGCCAGCAGCCTCGACAGGGTGAGTTCACCCCTCCACTTT. Amino acids: CASSLDRVSSPLHF.

The gene calls are TRBV5-1 and TRBJ2-5, with a tentative D call TRBD2 (6 bases). The CDR3 length is 16 residues. The V end was cut by 0 bases, the J end by 1 base, with 13 bases between. CDR1 is SGHRS, CDR2 YFSETQ, per germline. The CDR3 DNA sequence: TGCGCCAGCAGCTTGGGATCCTTAGCGGTCCAAGAGACCCAGTACTTC. Protein product: CASSLGSLAVQETQYF. The entire variable domain, with the rest obtained from reference TRBV5-1 and TRBJ2-5, is as follows: KAGVTQTPRYLIKTRGQQVTLSCSPISGHRSVSWYQQTPGQGLQFLFEYFSETQRNKGNFPGRFSGRQFSNSRSEMNVSTLELGDSALYLCASSLGSLAVQETQYFGPGTRLLVL.

The chain has TRBV7-9 and TRBJ1-1, with 7 bases fitting TRBD1. The germline gives CDR1 SEHNR, CDR2 FQNEAQ (reference sequence). Trimming removed 5 bases from V and 5 bases from J; junction bases left unmatched: 11. The CDR3 has 15 amino acids. The CDR3 DNA is TGTGCCAGCAGCAATCGACAGGGCGTGGGGACTGAAGCTTTCTTT. Residues: CASSNRQGVGTEAFF.

The chain carries TRBV2 and TRBJ1-5, with TRBD1 as a possible D gene (5 bases). Germline CDR1 and CDR2: SNHLY and FYNNEI. The CDR3 is 13 amino acids. Trimming shortened V by 4 bases and J by 5 bases, and 9 bases separated the two germline ends. The chain's CDR3 is CASSVSGHQPQHF. In DNA, the CDR3 is TGTGCCAGCAGTGTGTCAGGGCATCAGCCCCAGCATTTT.

This sequence joins TRBV28 and TRBJ2-1, with 9 bases aligning to TRBD1. This CDR3 has 19 residues. Germline CDR1 is MDHEN and CDR2 is SYDVKM. Trimming removed 5 bases from V and 4 bases from J; junction bases left unmatched: 18. DNA for the CDR3: TGTGCCAGCAGTCAACCGGGACAGGGACATAGCAGAAATTACAATGAGCAGTTCTTC. Its translation is CASSQPGQGHSRNYNEQFF.

J is TRBJ2-2 and V is TRBV5-1, with a tentative D call TRBD1 (9 bases). CDR3 length equals 16 residues. Trimming removed 4 bases at V and 6 bases at J, with 19 bases between. CDR1 and CDR2 from the germline V gene are SGHRS and YFSETQ. CDR3 amino acids: CASSPGGTGSPGELFF. CDR3 sequence (DNA): TGCGCCAGCAGCCCGGGGGGGACAGGGTCCCCCGGGGAGCTGTTTTTT.

The rearrangement uses TRBV28 and TRBJ1-3; D unresolved. The CDR3 is 13 residues long. From germline, CDR1 is MDHEN and CDR2 SYDVKM. The germline V and J ends were trimmed by 7 bases and 2 bases, with 9 bases remaining between them. CDR3 sequence (DNA): TGTGCCAGCAACCCAGTACCTGGAAACACCATATATTTT. As protein: CASNPVPGNTIYF.

V is TRBV29-1 and J is TRBJ1-1; a weak D match, TRBD1 (5 bases). Germline loops: CDR1 SQVTM, CDR2 ANQGSEA. This CDR3 has 12 amino acids. V was trimmed by 7 bases and J by 1 base, leaving 10 bases between them. The CDR3: CSGDRGNTEAFF. The CDR3, as DNA: TGCAGCGGTGACAGAGGGAACACTGAAGCTTTCTTT.

The rearrangement links TRBV5-1 to TRBJ2-7, with TRBD1 matching over 7 bases. The CDR3 runs to 15 residues. The V and J ends lost 2 bases and 2 bases, in that order; junction bases with no gene match: 7. CDR1 is SGHRS and CDR2 is YFSETQ in the germline V gene. The CDR3 sequence: CASSFGPGQTYEQYF. The CDR3 nucleotides are TGCGCCAGCAGCTTCGGACCGGGACAGACCTACGAGCAGTACTTC.

The chain recombines TRBV7-3 with TRBJ2-3; 11 bases agree with TRBD2. The CDR3 has 18 residues. Unmatched junction bases numbered 13, after V lost 4 bases and J lost 4 bases. CDR1 SGHTA and CDR2 FQGTGA come from the germline V gene. CDR3 sequence reads: CASSSVAGGRDPADTQYF. In nucleotides, the CDR3 is TGTGCCAGCAGCTCGGTAGCGGGAGGGAGGGATCCGGCAGATACGCAGTATTTT.

The genes are TRBV2 and TRBJ2-3; TRBD2 might be the D (6 bases). Trimming stripped 4 bases from V and 4 bases from J, with 15 bases between. Germline values: CDR1 SNHLY, CDR2 FYNNEI. The CDR3 consists of 15 residues. CDR3 sequence (DNA): TGTGCCAGCAGTGGCTCTGGCGGGGTGGCAGATACGCAGTATTTT. It encodes CASSGSGGVADTQYF. The whole variable domain, remainder taken from reference TRBV2 and TRBJ2-3, is EPEVTQTPSHQVTQMGQEVILRCVPISNHLYFYWYRQILGQKVEFLVSFYNNEISEKSEIFDDQFSVERPDGSNFTLKIRSTKLEDSAMYFCASSGSGGVADTQYFGPGTRLTVL.

A few counts support this clone. The chain has TRBV5-1 and TRBJ1-1; 9 bases align to TRBD1. CDR3 length: 15 amino acids. The germline CDR1 and CDR2 sequences are SGHRS and YFSETQ. V dropped 0 bases and J dropped 4; count of bases not matched to a gene: 4. CDR3 loop: CASSLVRTGATEAFF. CDR3 coding DNA: TGCGCCAGCAGCTTGGTACGGACAGGGGCCACTGAAGCTTTCTTT.

This clone has just a few counts. This chain uses TRBV28 with TRBJ2-7, with a possible D match to TRBD1 (6 bases). V was clipped by 5 bases and J by 4 bases, with 15 bases between them. Germline V CDR1 and CDR2: MDHEN, SYDVKM. The CDR3 consists of 14 residues. DNA for the CDR3: TGTGCCAGCAGTCTGAGGACAGCTGGATACGAGCAGTACTTC. Translation: CASSLRTAGYEQYF.

V is TRBV3-1 (or the pseudogene TRBV3-2) and J is TRBJ2-2; D unresolved. Germline CDR1 is LGHDT and CDR2 is YNNKEL (reference sequence). V lost 0 bases, J lost 4 bases, and 6 bases lay in between. The CDR3 loop spans 14 amino acids. The DNA of the CDR3 is TGTGCCAGCAGCCAAGATTCTTCCACCGGGGAGCTGTTTTTT. The encoded protein is CASSQDSSTGELFF.

CDR3 DNA: TGTGCCAGCAGTTTATTAGCGGGAGGGCCCTACGAGCAGTACTTC. This encodes CASSLLAGGPYEQYF. The chain links TRBV28 to TRBJ2-7; 11 positions match TRBD2. This CDR3 is 15 amino acids long. In germline, CDR1 is MDHEN, CDR2 SYDVKM. The V and J ends lost 1 base and 2 bases, in that order; junction bases with no gene match: 1.

The genes are TRBV30 and TRBJ2-7; D call uncertain. CDR1 GTSNPN and CDR2 SVGIG come from the germline V gene (reference sequence). Deletions cut 0 bases from V and 4 bases from J, with 10 bases between. This CDR3 has 13 amino acids. The CDR3 region has the DNA TGTGCCTGGAGTGTCAGATCCACGTACGAGCAGTACTTC. Residues: CAWSVRSTYEQYF. Looking up the rest from reference TRBV30 and TRBJ2-7 gives the full variable domain: SQTIHQWPATLVQPVGSPLSLECTVEGTSNPNLYWYRQAAGRGLQLLFYSVGIGQISSEVPQNLSASRPQDRQFILSSKKLLLSDSGFYLCAWSVRSTYEQYFGPGTRLTVT.

This chain uses TRBV4-1 with TRBJ2-7; 8 bases fit TRBD1. This CDR3 comprises 14 residues. Germline V gene sequence: CDR1 MGHRA, CDR2 YSYEKL. With V trimmed by 3 bases and J by 6 bases, 7 bases remained unmatched. In nucleotides, the CDR3 is TGCGCCAGCAGCCAGCAGGGGGCTGGGGGCGAGCAGTACTTC. Its protein is CASSQQGAGGEQYF.

V and J are TRBV5-4 and TRBJ2-7; 14 bases are shared with TRBD2. The CDR3 spans 15 residues. The V segment lost 5 bases and the J segment 5 bases; nucleotides outside the gene matches: 6. From germline, CDR1 is SGHNT and CDR2 YYREEE (reference sequence). This chain's CDR3 is CASSRGTSGSNEQYF. The CDR3 DNA reads TGTGCCAGCAGTCGAGGGACTAGCGGGAGTAACGAGCAGTACTTC.

The sample holds a few counts of this clone. The chain joins TRBV5-6 to TRBJ2-7; 10 bases are shared with TRBD2. The V gene end was trimmed by 0 bases and the J gene end by 2 bases; junction bases not matched to a gene: 2. There are 15 residues in the CDR3. The germline V gene has CDR1 SGHDT and CDR2 YYEEEE. The chain's CDR3 is CASSLVLAGAYEQYF. For the CDR3, the DNA is TGTGCCAGCAGCTTGGTGCTAGCGGGGGCCTACGAGCAGTACTTC.

The rearrangement links TRBV18 to TRBJ1-1; 7 bases are a match to TRBD1. Trimming cost V 5 bases and J 1 base; bases outside gene matches: 7. This CDR3 spans 15 amino acids. The germline gives CDR1 KGHSH, CDR2 LQKENI. The DNA of the CDR3 is TGTGCCAGCTCATCTTGGAGGACAGGGAACACTGAAGCTTTCTTT. This gives the protein CASSSWRTGNTEAFF.

The rearrangement links TRBV19 to TRBJ1-5; 7 positions match TRBD1. CDR1 is LNHDA, CDR2 SQIVND, per germline (reference sequence). There are 16 residues in the CDR3. The J segment lost 0 bases and the V segment lost 4 bases, leaving 6 bases of the junction unmatched. Here the CDR3 reads CASSTPRDSSNQPQHF. CDR3 DNA sequence: TGTGCCAGTAGTACCCCCAGGGACAGTAGCAATCAGCCCCAGCATTTT. The whole variable domain, filled in from reference TRBV19 and TRBJ1-5, reads DGGITQSPKYLFRKEGQNVTLSCEQNLNHDAMYWYRQDPGQGLRLIYYSQIVNDFQKGDIAEGYSVSREKKESFPLTVTSAQKNPTAFYLCASSTPRDSSNQPQHFGDGTRLSIL.

The CDR3 nucleotides read TGTGCCAGCAGTTACTGGGGGGAGCCCCAGCATTTT. As protein: CASSYWGEPQHF. The rearrangement joins TRBV6-6 to TRBJ1-5, with D possibly being TRBD1 (5 bases). Germline V gene lookup returns CDR1 MNHNY and CDR2 SVGAGI (reference sequence). The CDR3 contains 12 residues. Trimming stripped 1 base from V and 8 bases from J, with 6 bases between.

This clone appeared once. The gene calls are TRBV24-1 and TRBJ2-1; 9 positions match TRBD2. The ends lost 1 base at V and 7 bases at J; junction bases unmatched: 7. The CDR3 runs 16 residues. CDR1 and CDR2 from the germline V gene are KGHDR and SFDVKD. CDR3 in DNA: TGTGCCACCAGTGATTTTGAATGGCGGGAGGGTAATGAGCAGTTCTTC. Translation gives CATSDFEWREGNEQFF.

J is TRBJ1-1 and V is TRBV19, with D unclear. With 6 bases removed from V and 3 bases from J, the gap between germline ends came to 11 bases. CDR1 LNHDA and CDR2 SQIVND come from the germline V gene (reference sequence). This CDR3 spans 13 amino acids. The CDR3 sequence: CASRYDGYTEAFF. CDR3 DNA sequence: TGTGCCAGTAGATACGACGGGTACACTGAAGCTTTCTTT. Supplemented by reference TRBV19 and TRBJ1-1, the full variable domain reads DGGITQSPKYLFRKEGQNVTLSCEQNLNHDAMYWYRQDPGQGLRLIYYSQIVNDFQKGDIAEGYSVSREKKESFPLTVTSAQKNPTAFYLCASRYDGYTEAFFGQGTRLTVV.

This clone was counted once. In DNA form, the CDR3 reads TGTGCCAGTAGTATGGTGGGAGCTTTGAATGAGCAGTTCTTC. It specifies CASSMVGALNEQFF. The gene calls are TRBV19 and TRBJ2-1; tentative D call: TRBD2 (5 bases). CDR3 length: 14 amino acids. CDR1 and CDR2 from the germline V gene are LNHDA and SQIVND (reference sequence). V dropped 3 bases and J dropped 7 bases, with 13 bases sitting between them.

The genes are TRBV19 and TRBJ2-3; the D gene is possibly TRBD1 (6 bases). The CDR3 sequence is 13 residues long. V lost 5 bases to trimming and J lost 2 bases, with 8 bases between them. The germline V gene encodes CDR1 LNHDA and CDR2 SQIVND (reference sequence). The CDR3 nucleotides read TGTGCCAGTAGTCGACAGGTCACAGATACGCAGTATTTT. It is translated as CASSRQVTDTQYF.